Each of the 19 T cell receptor beta chains below was sequenced from the same sample in a study of read filtering for tumor transcriptome and immune sequencing. The library was built from about 370 ng RNA with molecular barcoded adaptors for alpha/delta and beta/gamma chains. TCRdb independently ran MiXCR on the reads; one entry per CDR3 protein. The sample lists fewer than 25,000 distinct CDR3 sequences; around 20% were seen once. Sequences were obtained from a population of CD138-negative cells sorted from bone marrow. The receptors stem from a donor over 35 with multiple myeloma.

This clonotype has a count of ten or more. This sequence joins TRBV14 and TRBJ2-3; 8 nucleotides align to TRBD2. Trimming at V came to 6 bases and at J to 9 bases, leaving 8 bases not matched to a gene. Germline V gene sequence: CDR1 SGHDN, CDR2 FVKESK. There are 13 residues in the CDR3. Here the CDR3 reads CASSPREGSTQYF. DNA for the CDR3: TGTGCCAGCAGTCCACGGGAGGGCAGCACGCAGTATTTT.

At least ten counts were recorded for this clonotype. V and J are TRBV20-1 and TRBJ2-3, with 8 bases fitting TRBD2. CDR1 is DFQATT and CDR2 is SNEGSKA in the germline V gene (reference sequence). V was clipped by 0 bases and J by 5 bases; unmatched bases: 10. The CDR3 has 16 residues. CDR3 nucleotides: TGCAGTGCTAGAGAGGGAGCGGGAGCCCTCTTAGATACGCAGTATTTT. Residues: CSAREGAGALLDTQYF.

About this clonotype itself: The final CDR3 position lacks the conserved phenylalanine or tryptophan, pointing to a likely read error. Because the CDR3's place on the DNA is in doubt, the DNA is left out and the CDR3 is given as listed by TCRdb. This rearrangement joins TRBV12-3 or TRBV12-4 to TRBJ2-1; the table's TRBD2 call for D was not verified on the DNA. The CDR3 length is 13 residues, termini included. CDR3 amino acids: CASSLLAANEEFL.

This clonotype was seen at least ten times. The chain recombines TRBV9 with TRBJ2-5, with TRBD2 matching 8 bases. This CDR3 region has 18 residues. Germline lookup yields CDR1 SGDLS and CDR2 YYNGEE. J gave up 5 bases and V 0 bases, and 15 bases lay outside the gene matches. In DNA form, the CDR3 reads TGTGCCAGCAGCGTAGCTTTTAGCGGGGCCAGCGGAGGGGAGACCCAGTACTTC. Amino acids: CASSVAFSGASGGETQYF.

The sample holds many counts of this clonotype. The chain has TRBV12-3 or TRBV12-4 and TRBJ2-7; D call uncertain. The CDR3 covers 11 residues. Deletions cut 6 bases from V and 7 bases from J, with 10 bases between. CDR3 amino acids: CASSALSEQYF. CDR3 DNA: TGTGCCAGCAGCGCTCTGTCTGAGCAGTACTTC.

This clonotype was detected once. This probably arose from a read error, given a far larger clone one base away. The gene calls are TRBV6-1 and TRBJ1-4; D perhaps matches TRBD1 (5 bases). This CDR3 has 14 amino acids. CDR1 and CDR2 from the germline V gene are MNHNS and SASEGT. The CDR3 is CASTRRGAHEILFF. The CDR3 DNA reads as TGTGCCAGCACCCGACGAGGGGCTCATGAAATACTGTTTTTT.

This clonotype was detected only a few times. This chain joins TRBV28 and TRBJ1-5, with TRBD1 matching 12 bases. This CDR3 has 15 residues. V shed 7 bases, J shed 11 bases, and the junction held 12 bases outside the gene matches. Germline CDR1 reads MDHEN; CDR2 reads SYDVKM. CDR3 loop: CASTSGQGAYGAQHF. CDR3 DNA sequence: TGTGCCAGCACTTCGGGACAGGGGGCATACGGGGCCCAGCATTTT.

This clonotype is deemed medium-sized. The V and J genes are TRBV12-3 or TRBV12-4 and TRBJ2-1; 13 positions agree with TRBD2. The CDR3 covers 17 residues. V trimming: 8 bases; J trimming: 0 bases; junction bases outside the gene matches: 7. CDR3 protein: CASRGLAGRNSYNEQFF. For the CDR3, the DNA is TGTGCCAGCCGGGGACTAGCGGGAAGAAACTCCTACAATGAGCAGTTCTTC.

This clonotype came up many times. The chain uses TRBV2 and TRBJ2-7; D is perhaps TRBD1 or TRBD2 (6 bases each). Trimming pared 5 bases from V and 3 bases from J, leaving 11 bases between. CDR1 and CDR2 from the germline V gene are SNHLY and FYNNEI. This CDR3 has 13 residues. The CDR3: CASSPGAFYEQYF. In nucleotides, the CDR3 is TGTGCCAGCAGTCCGGGGGCCTTCTACGAGCAGTACTTC.

In regard to this clonotype: A far larger clone is off by one base, so a read error is likely. The CDR3 here is CAISPRGNNEQFF. The CDR3 DNA sequence: TGTGCCATCAGCCCCAGAGGAAACAATGAGCAGTTCTTC. The chain couples TRBV7-9 to TRBJ2-1; no definite D call. The CDR3 covers 13 residues. Germline CDR1 is SEHNR and CDR2 is FQNEAQ (reference sequence). Using reference TRBV7-9 and TRBJ2-1 for the parts outside the CDR3, the full variable domain is DTGVSQNPRHKITKRGQNVTFRCDPISEHNRLYWYRQTLGQGPEFLTYFQNEAQLEKSRLLSDRFSAERPKGSFSTLEIQRTEQGDSAMYLCAISPRGNNEQFFGPGTRLTVL.

This clonotype was detected ten times or more. V and J are TRBV19 and TRBJ1-6, with D perhaps matching TRBD1 (6 bases). The CDR3 sequence is 14 residues long. CDR1 is LNHDA, CDR2 SQIVND, per germline (reference sequence). V dropped 5 bases and J dropped 5 bases, with 10 bases sitting between them. The CDR3 here is CASSQQGHNSPLHF. CDR3 nucleotides: TGTGCCAGTAGTCAACAGGGACATAATTCACCCCTCCACTTT.

This clonotype was counted at least ten times. The J gene is TRBJ2-1, the V gene TRBV19; 9 bases match TRBD2. Germline V CDR1 and CDR2: LNHDA, SQIVND (reference sequence). Trimming took 3 bases from V and 8 from J; bases not matched to a gene: 14. The CDR3 is made up of 17 amino acids. Here the CDR3 reads CASSMRVGGRAADEQFF. CDR3 DNA: TGTGCCAGTAGTATGCGGGTGGGCGGGAGGGCCGCCGATGAGCAGTTCTTC.

This clonotype was counted at least ten times. In DNA, the CDR3 is TGCGCCACTGGGGGTGGCTGGCCTAGCTCCTACGAGCAGTACTTC. Translating gives CATGGGWPSSYEQYF. The chain couples TRBV10-2 to TRBJ2-7; perhaps D is TRBD1 or TRBD2 (5 bases each). V was pared by 10 bases and J by 0 bases, with 19 bases between. The CDR3 runs to 15 residues. Germline CDR1 and CDR2: WSHSY and SAAADI.

This clonotype was counted at least ten times. V usage is TRBV28 and J usage is TRBJ2-5; no clear D. The germline V and J ends were trimmed by 3 bases and 7 bases, with 15 bases remaining between them. Germline V CDR1 and CDR2: MDHEN, SYDVKM. The CDR3 has 14 residues. CDR3 amino acids: CASSFRSGRGTQYF. For the CDR3, the DNA is TGTGCCAGCAGTTTTCGTAGTGGTAGAGGGACCCAGTACTTC.

Details on this clonotype: This may be a read error, as it is one base from a much larger clone. This CDR3 is missing its conserved last phenylalanine or tryptophan, likely due to a read error. The gene calls are TRBV5-1 and TRBJ2-1, with TRBD2 matching 7 bases. Per the germline V gene, CDR1 is SGHRS and CDR2 is YFSETQ. The trim removed 0 bases at V and 7 bases at J, leaving 4 bases unmatched. The CDR3 extends over 14 amino acids. CDR3 protein: CASSLARLANEQFL. DNA for the CDR3: TGCGCCAGCAGCTTGGCCCGACTAGCAAATGAGCAGTTCCTC.

This clonotype was seen ten or more times. The chain carries TRBV11-1 and TRBJ2-1; D remains unclear. The V gene lost 0 bases and the J gene lost 16 bases, with 16 bases spanning the gap. This CDR3 has 13 amino acids. In germline, CDR1 is SGHAT, CDR2 FQDESV (reference sequence). This chain's CDR3 is CASSLARGLDCFF. The CDR3 coding sequence is TGTGCCAGCAGCTTAGCTCGAGGCCTAGACTGTTTCTTC.

This clonotype was counted many times. The chain joins TRBV5-4 to TRBJ1-1; no reliable D call. The CDR3 totals 13 residues. CDR1 is SGHNT, CDR2 YYREEE, per germline (reference sequence). The ends were cut back, 3 bases at V and 5 bases at J, with 11 bases in the middle. This CDR3 is CASSSKLGTEAFF. CDR3 coding DNA: TGTGCCAGCAGCTCGAAGCTCGGGACTGAAGCTTTCTTT.

The sample holds many counts of this clonotype. V and J are TRBV5-6 and TRBJ2-7, with 8 bases aligning to TRBD2. The V and J ends lost 3 bases and 7 bases, in that order; junction bases with no gene match: 9. CDR1 and CDR2 (germline): SGHDT, YYEEEE. The CDR3 loop spans 14 amino acids. CDR3 coding DNA: TGTGCCAGCAGCTCGGTCGGGAGGGCCGGAGAGCAGTACTTC. Translated: CASSSVGRAGEQYF. Full variable domain (missing parts from reference TRBV5-6 and TRBJ2-7): DAGVTQSPTHLIKTRGQQVTLRCSPKSGHDTVSWYQQALGQGPQFIFQYYEEEERQRGNFPDRFSGHQFPNYSSELNVNALLLGDSALYLCASSSVGRAGEQYFGPGTRLTVT.

The sample holds many counts of this clonotype. V and J are TRBV19 and TRBJ2-2; no definite D call. Trimming took off 7 bases at V and 1 base at J, with 4 bases between the two ends. The CDR3 spans 12 residues. Germline V CDR1 and CDR2: LNHDA, SQIVND (reference sequence). The CDR3 spells CASIGNTGELFF. The CDR3 DNA follows: TGTGCCAGTATCGGGAACACCGGGGAGCTGTTTTTT.